This T cell receptor beta chain was found in a study of T-cell memory formation after mild COVID-19. Study-wide points: CD8+ contracting clones occupied EMRA, while CD4+ ones occupied mainly CM and EM. Clones that contracted from day 15 to 85 had balanced CD4/CD8; later expanders were CD4+ biased.

In germline, CDR1 is MDHEN, CDR2 SYDVKM. The length of the CDR3 is 14 residues. The V end lost 7 bases, the J end lost 5 bases, and 17 bases lay between the germline ends. A single record per CDR3 protein comes from TCRdb applying MiXCR to the 5' RACE reads. The sample includes just under 350,000 distinct CDR3 sequences, around 13% of them seen just once. The sample holds a few counts of this clonotype. Its target is not known. This clonotype was obtained from a man between 18 and 29 years old who had mild COVID-19 (a few samples of this study predate the infection). Cell type and time point are not known. This sequence joins TRBV28 and TRBJ2-5; D is perhaps TRBD1 (6 bases). Input material: PBMCs or a T cell subset sorted from them (not recorded which). The CDR3 bases are TGTGCCAGCATTAGGTCAGGGGTAGGGGAGACCCAGTACTTC. This gives the protein CASIRSGVGETQYF.